These 2 T cell receptor beta chains were all obtained from the same sample, sequenced in a study of PD-1 blockade in classical Hodgkin lymphoma. Relapse was seen in all patients after autologous stem cell transplantation, and brentuximab vedotin exposure was variable. Repertoires were generated with immunoSEQ multiplex PCR, while TCRdb's copy carries only in-frame clones and drops some. The sample has more than 50,000 clones, 71% seen once. Sample: peripheral blood mononuclear cells (PBMCs), taken before the second cycle of nivolumab. These receptor sequences come from a human donor with classical Hodgkin lymphoma.

DNA for the CDR3: TGTGCCAGCAGCCAGATGCTCCCCTCTGGAAACACCATATATTTT. It yields the protein CASSQMLPSGNTIYF. The chain has TRBV14 and TRBJ1-3, with D uncertain. The ends were cut back, 3 bases at V and 0 bases at J, with 9 bases in the middle. Per the germline V gene, CDR1 is SGHDN and CDR2 is FVKESK. This CDR3 region has 15 residues.

This rearrangement joins TRBV10-2 to TRBJ2-1, with 9 bases matching TRBD2. There are 15 residues in the CDR3. Germline V gives CDR1 WSHSY, CDR2 SAAADI. Trimming took 3 bases from V and 3 from J; bases not matched to a gene: 3. This chain's CDR3 is CASSETAGGYNEQFF. The DNA of the CDR3 is TGCGCCAGCAGTGAAACAGCGGGAGGCTACAATGAGCAGTTCTTC.